This passage covers 22 T cell receptor beta chains from one sample sequenced in a study of blood T cell repertoires in COVID-19. Clones were sequenced by immunoSEQ multiplex PCR, and TCRdb holds only the in-frame ones, with some missing. This sample has 330,000 or so clones, with approximately 87% found just once. Sample: PBMCs or T cells enriched from blood (not recorded which). The source is a man in his forties in a cohort exposed to, infected with or recovered from COVID-19 (not recorded which).

V and J are TRBV4-1 and TRBJ1-1, with 8 bases matching TRBD1. Germline loops: CDR1 MGHRA, CDR2 YSYEKL. The J segment lost 3 bases and the V segment lost 6 bases, leaving 9 bases of the junction unmatched. This CDR3 comprises 15 residues. DNA of the CDR3: TGCGCCAGCAGACATCTAAAGACAGGGGACACTGAAGCTTTCTTT. Its translation: CASRHLKTGDTEAFF.

The genes are TRBV5-1 and TRBJ2-7; 10 nucleotides agree with TRBD2. The germline V gene encodes CDR1 SGHRS and CDR2 YFSETQ. CDR3 size: 16 residues. With 1 base clipped from V and 1 base from J, the junction kept 5 bases outside the gene matches. The CDR3 is CASSLITSGASYEQYF. The CDR3 DNA follows: TGCGCCAGCAGCTTGATCACTAGCGGGGCGTCCTACGAGCAGTACTTC.

For the CDR3, the DNA is TGTGCCAGCAGTTCTCGGAGGGACAGCGTGGATCAGCCCCAGCATTTT. Residues: CASSSRRDSVDQPQHF. This chain connects TRBV28 to TRBJ1-5; 7 bases agree with TRBD1. The CDR3 is 16 amino acids. V lost 4 bases, J lost 5 bases, and 11 bases stayed unmatched. The germline V gene has CDR1 MDHEN and CDR2 SYDVKM.

The chain combines TRBV9 with TRBJ1-5, with 8 bases identical to TRBD1. The V gene end was trimmed by 2 bases and the J gene end by 6 bases; junction bases not matched to a gene: 7. CDR3 length: 15 amino acids. Germline values: CDR1 SGDLS, CDR2 YYNGEE. Here the CDR3 DNA reads TGTGCCAGCAGCGTTGGACAGGGAGTGGGTCAGCCCCAGCATTTT. It translates to CASSVGQGVGQPQHF.

The chain links TRBV7-9 to TRBJ2-1; 11 positions agree with TRBD2. Germline CDR1 is SEHNR and CDR2 is FQNEAQ (reference sequence). V trimming: 5 bases; J trimming: 8 bases; junction bases outside the gene matches: 14. The CDR3 spans 17 residues. The CDR3, as DNA: TGTGCCAGCAGCCCACGCTTAGCGGGAGGGCCGGTCCATGAGCAGTTCTTC. Translation gives CASSPRLAGGPVHEQFF.

The chain uses TRBV27 and TRBJ2-1, with D perhaps matching TRBD1 (6 bases). V was shortened by 5 bases and J by 0 bases, with 17 bases between the two germline ends. CDR1 and CDR2 from the germline V gene are MNHEY and SMNVEV (reference sequence). The CDR3 loop spans 17 amino acids. The CDR3 DNA sequence: TGTGCCAGCAGTAGTTCGAGAGCGGACAGCTCCTACAATGAGCAGTTCTTC. Amino acids: CASSSSRADSSYNEQFF.

The J gene is TRBJ2-1, the V gene TRBV11-2; 11 bases align to TRBD2. Germline loops: CDR1 SGHAT, CDR2 FQNNGV. The CDR3 spans 17 residues. Trimming at V came to 7 bases and at J to 0 bases, leaving 8 bases not matched to a gene. The CDR3 sequence: CASTGLAEPSSYNEQFF. CDR3 DNA sequence: TGTGCCAGCACGGGACTAGCGGAACCGAGCTCCTACAATGAGCAGTTCTTC.

The chain is built from TRBV7-9 and TRBJ1-1, with D hard to call. The CDR3 loop spans 13 amino acids. Trimming removed 1 base from V and 4 bases from J, with 7 bases in between. CDR1 SEHNR and CDR2 FQNEAQ come from the germline V gene (reference sequence). The CDR3 DNA is TGTGCCAGCAGCTTAGGGGCGGGCACTGAAGCTTTCTTT. As protein: CASSLGAGTEAFF.

This rearrangement joins TRBV11-2 to TRBJ2-7, with a possible D match to TRBD1 (6 bases). The germline V gene encodes CDR1 SGHAT and CDR2 FQNNGV. The CDR3 sequence is 15 residues long. The germline V and J ends were trimmed by 1 base and 2 bases, with 12 bases remaining between them. The CDR3: CASSLVPDRAYEQYF. In DNA form, the CDR3 reads TGTGCCAGCAGCTTAGTTCCGGACAGAGCCTACGAGCAGTACTTC.

V gene TRBV7-2 combines with J gene TRBJ2-2; 7 positions agree with TRBD2. The V gene's germline CDR1 is SGHTA and CDR2 FQGNSA. The trim removed 1 base at V and 1 base at J, leaving 3 bases unmatched. The CDR3 extends over 16 amino acids. CDR3 region: CASSLGLAVNTGELFF. CDR3 in DNA: TGTGCCAGCAGCTTAGGGCTAGCGGTGAACACCGGGGAGCTGTTTTTT.

The J gene is TRBJ1-5, the V gene TRBV6-5; TRBD1 matches 7 bases. The CDR3 length is 16 residues. Per the germline V gene, CDR1 is MNHEY and CDR2 is SVGAGI. Germline trimming cut 2 bases from V and 2 bases from J; bases unmatched to any gene: 6. CDR3 residues: CASSYPLTGGNQPQHF. The CDR3 nucleotides are TGTGCCAGCAGTTACCCCCTAACAGGGGGCAATCAGCCCCAGCATTTT.

The chain joins TRBV29-1 to TRBJ2-1; tentatively, D is TRBD2 (5 bases). V was cut by 6 bases and J by 1 base, with 10 bases left in between. CDR1 and CDR2 from the germline V gene are SQVTM and ANQGSEA. This CDR3 is built from 13 residues. Here the CDR3 DNA reads TGCAGCGTGGAGGCAGGATCCTACAATGAGCAGTTCTTC. Translation gives CSVEAGSYNEQFF.

The chain links TRBV25-1 to TRBJ2-3; a possible D gene is TRBD1 (5 bases). The CDR3 spans 14 residues. V lost 6 bases and J lost 2, with 12 bases in between. Germline CDR1 MGHDK, CDR2 SYGVNS. The CDR3 loop is CASSEQAYTDTQYF. The CDR3 region has the DNA TGTGCCAGCAGCGAACAGGCCTACACAGATACGCAGTATTTT.

As concerns this clone: One junction end does not reproduce the germline sequence, and a read error may be involved. The V call is TRBV4-2, the J call TRBJ2-1, with 7 bases matching TRBD1. The CDR3 is 13 amino acids. Per germline, CDR1 LGHNA and CDR2 YNFKEQ. DNA for the CDR3: TGTGCCAGCAGCCAGGACACCGGGACAGAAGGGATCTTC. Protein: CASSQDTGTEGIF.

As for this clone: The sample carries other DNA sequences with the same CDR3. This rearrangement joins TRBV6-1 to TRBJ1-4; the D is unclear. The germline V gene has CDR1 MNHNS and CDR2 SASEGT. Trimming pared 0 bases from V and 0 bases from J, leaving 5 bases between. CDR3 length: 15 residues. CDR3 sequence (DNA): TGTGCCAGCAGTGAAGCTACGGCAACTAATGAAAAACTGTTTTTT. Protein product: CASSEATATNEKLFF.

The V and J genes are TRBV3-1 (or the pseudogene TRBV3-2) and TRBJ1-4, with a weak D call TRBD1 (6 bases). The CDR3 runs to 16 residues. Trimming stripped 1 base from V and 8 bases from J, with 17 bases between. Per the germline V gene, CDR1 is LGHDT and CDR2 is YNNKEL (reference sequence). CDR3: CASSQGQAGIREKLFF. In DNA, the CDR3 is TGTGCCAGCAGCCAAGGACAGGCGGGTATCCGCGAAAAACTGTTTTTT.

The chain couples TRBV6-1 to TRBJ2-7; 9 bases fit TRBD2. V gave up 0 bases and J gave up 6 bases; unmatched junction bases: 3. Germline CDR1 reads MNHNS; CDR2 reads SASEGT. CDR3 length: 14 amino acids. CDR3 DNA sequence: TGTGCCAGCAGTGAAGCTCTTAGCGGGGGCGAGCAGTACTTC. It encodes CASSEALSGGEQYF.

This clone has a handful of counts. J is TRBJ2-1 and V is TRBV7-3; a weak D match, TRBD1 (6 bases). The CDR3 sequence is 15 residues long. Trimming shortened V by 2 bases and J by 10 bases, and 18 bases separated the two germline ends. Germline CDR1 is SGHTA and CDR2 is FQGTGA. The CDR3 coding sequence is TGTGCCAGCAGCTTACGGCTAGGGACACTGACGGAGCAGTTCTTC. It encodes CASSLRLGTLTEQFF.

The chain has TRBV6-5 and TRBJ2-7, with D perhaps TRBD1 (5 bases). Germline CDR1 reads MNHEY; CDR2 reads SVGAGI. V was clipped by 11 bases and J by 0 bases, with 11 bases between them. The CDR3 consists of 12 residues. CDR3: CAVGTGSYEQYF. The CDR3 DNA reads TGTGCCGTGGGAACAGGCTCCTACGAGCAGTACTTC.

The chain employs TRBV5-1 and TRBJ2-3; TRBD1 aligns across 8 bases. This CDR3 contains 16 residues. The germline CDR1 and CDR2 sequences are SGHRS and YFSETQ. Trimming at V came to 0 bases and at J to 2 bases, leaving 5 bases not matched to a gene. CDR3 nucleotide sequence: TGCGCCAGCAGCTTGGCCGTCAGGGGGCCCACAGATACGCAGTATTTT. Protein product: CASSLAVRGPTDTQYF.

Regarding this clone: A read error may produce the germline difference seen at one junction end. The gene calls are TRBV11-2 and TRBJ1-2, with TRBD1 matching over 8 bases. In germline, CDR1 is SGHAT, CDR2 FQNNGV. The CDR3 spans 15 residues. CDR3 region: CASTLQQGGAFGYTF. In nucleotides, the CDR3 is TGTGCCAGCACCTTACAACAGGGGGGCGCGTTTGGCTACACCTTC.

This chain joins TRBV27 and TRBJ2-1; D possibly corresponds to TRBD2 (6 bases). V was clipped by 6 bases and J by 4 bases, with 10 bases between them. From germline, CDR1 is MNHEY and CDR2 SMNVEV (reference sequence). This CDR3 region has 13 residues. The CDR3 DNA follows: TGTGCCAGCAGCCCCGGGACTTACAATGAGCAGTTCTTC. This encodes CASSPGTYNEQFF.